The rows below give T cell receptor beta chains drawn from one sample of a study of blood T cells in healthy people across ages. MiXCR, applied by TCRdb to the 5' RACE reads, yields one record per CDR3 protein. The sample includes about 1.8 million distinct CDR3 sequences, less than 50% seen only once; the top ten take approximately 2.1%. The sample taken for sequencing was blood. The receptor source for this set is a woman in her thirties or forties in good health. Each CDR3 is given with its conserved first and last residue. Each record gives: V gene, J gene, clone size, D gene, CDR3 protein, CDR3 DNA. D genes are given only for firm matches. Where a row states a size, it is once, few, many or the class of an expanded clone; other rows omit it.

>TRBV10-3|TRBJ1-2|.|.
CAIRTDTIGGYGYTF
TGTGCCATCAGGACGGACACAATCGGGGGCTATGGCTACACCTTC
>TRBV11-2|TRBJ1-6|.|TRBD1
CASRSGTGATGHNSPLHF
TGTGCCAGCAGGTCCGGGACAGGGGCTACTGGGCACAATTCACCCCTCCACTTT
>TRBV27|TRBJ1-1|.|.
CASSYHRSVIEAFF
TGTGCCAGCAGTTACCATCGATCAGTCATCGAAGCTTTCTTT
>TRBV7-8|TRBJ2-5|.|.
CASSLDWLEETQYF
TGTGCCAGCAGCTTAGACTGGCTAGAAGAGACCCAGTACTTC
>TRBV29-1|TRBJ2-3|.|.
CSGVQVDTQYF
TGCAGCGGTGTTCAGGTGGATACGCAGTATTTT
>TRBV20-1|TRBJ2-1|.|.
CSARDLTGKTSAAEQFF
TGCAGTGCTAGAGATCTGACAGGGAAGACTAGCGCCGCTGAGCAGTTCTTC
>TRBV20-1|TRBJ2-7|.|.
CSARGRGIYEQYF
TGCAGTGCTAGGGGCAGGGGCATTTACGAGCAGTACTTC
>TRBV28|TRBJ1-1|.|.
CASKALNTEAFF
TGTGCCAGCAAGGCCCTGAACACTGAAGCTTTCTTT
>TRBV6-5|TRBJ1-2|few|.
CASSYSTTWYGYTF
TGTGCCAGCAGTTACTCGACCACATGGTATGGCTACACCTTC
>TRBV15|TRBJ1-2|few|.
CATSRDGGLGYTF
TGTGCCACCAGCAGAGACGGGGGGTTAGGCTACACCTTC
>TRBV6-5|TRBJ2-1|few|.
CASCSSYNEQFF
TGTGCCAGTTGCAGCTCCTACAATGAGCAGTTCTTC
>TRBV29-1|TRBJ2-3|many|TRBD2
CSAAGNTDTQYF
TGCAGCGCAGCGGGGAACACAGATACGCAGTATTTT
>TRBV28|TRBJ2-1|.|TRBD1
CASSLLGQSNEQFF
TGTGCCAGCAGTTTATTGGGACAGTCCAATGAGCAGTTCTTC
>TRBV28|TRBJ2-7|few|TRBD2
CASSKRGRFLHEQYF
TGTGCCAGCAGCAAGCGGGGGAGGTTCCTTCACGAGCAGTACTTC
>TRBV20-1|TRBJ2-4|.|.
CSAPASGLTIQYF
TGCAGTGCTCCCGCCTCAGGGTTAACCATTCAGTACTTC
>TRBV4-3|TRBJ1-2|.|TRBD1
CASSPGQGASYGYTF
TGCGCCAGCAGTCCCGGACAGGGCGCCAGCTATGGCTACACCTTC
>TRBV12-3/TRBV12-4|TRBJ1-1|few|TRBD1
CASSHGTGTTEAFF
TGTGCCAGCAGCCATGGGACAGGGACCACTGAAGCTTTCTTT
>TRBV29-1|TRBJ2-7|few|TRBD1
CSVQDRYTYEQYF
TGCAGCGTACAGGACAGGTATACCTACGAGCAGTACTTC
>TRBV4-3|TRBJ2-3|.|.
CASSQEVGASTDTQYF
TGCGCCAGCAGCCAGGAAGTAGGGGCTAGCACAGATACGCAGTATTTT
>TRBV20-1|TRBJ1-6|.|.
CSAGRSNSPLHF
TGCAGTGCTGGGAGATCCAATTCACCCCTCCACTTT